This TCR beta chain stems from a study of cytomegalovirus exposure and HLA in healthy donors. Notes on the study in general: Most TCR sequences showed up rarely, but some public TCRs showed up in many donors. In a later analysis, TCR beta V- and J-gene trimming showed a link to a missense DCLRE1C variant. TCR beta V segments were, for the most part, productive about 87% or about 30% of the time in an earlier analysis.

Concerning this clone: Its antigen is not identified.

Researchers ran the PCR with 60 Vbeta and 13 Jbeta primers. Here immunoSEQ multiplex PCR was the method, and the copy in TCRdb shows in-frame clones only, minus some. Here the sample spans 100,000 to 120,000 clones, almost 70% being singletons. CDR3 length equals 16 residues. J gave up 9 bases and V 5 bases, and 12 bases lay outside the gene matches. Looked up from germline, CDR1 is MGHDK and CDR2 is SYGVNS. The receptor was derived from a man aged 30 to 39 in good health and CMV-seronegative. Material for sequencing was PBMCs. This sequence joins TRBV25-1 and TRBJ2-1; 11 bases match TRBD2. The CDR3 sequence: CASSPIAGGPSGEQFF. The CDR3 DNA reads as TGTGCCAGCAGTCCGATAGCGGGAGGGCCATCTGGTGAGCAGTTCTTC.